This T cell receptor (beta chain) derives from a study of cytomegalovirus exposure and HLA in healthy donors. PCR primers comprised 60 Vbeta and 13 Jbeta primers. Libraries were prepared by immunoSEQ multiplex PCR; TCRdb keeps only in-frame clonotypes and omits some of them. This sample's table reports about 34,000 clones. Material: PBMCs. This receptor was obtained from a woman aged 40 to 50 in good health and CMV-seropositive.

CDR3 in DNA: TGTGCCAGCAGAGAGCGCCGCTCTGGGGCCAACGTCCTGACTTTC. It specifies CASRERRSGANVLTF. The chain couples TRBV2 to TRBJ2-6; D gene unclear. With 6 bases removed from V and 0 bases from J, the gap between germline ends came to 9 bases. Germline V gives CDR1 SNHLY, CDR2 FYNNEI. The CDR3 is 15 residues long.